These 21 T cell receptor beta chains were sequenced from one sample in a study of graft-versus-host responses after intestinal transplantation. Clones were read by immunoSEQ multiplex PCR, and TCRdb kept only the in-frame ones, dropping some. This table holds 55,000 to 70,000 clones, under 95% found once. The sample in question was PBMCs, obtained approximately four months after intestinal transplantation. These TCRs come from a human patient who received an intestinal transplant, so some T cells may come from the graft donor.

CDR3 residues: CASSFGTGAYEQYF. Written as DNA, the CDR3 is TGTGCCAGCAGTTTTGGGACAGGAGCCTACGAGCAGTACTTC. V and J are TRBV28 and TRBJ2-7; 8 bases map to TRBD1. Germline lookup yields CDR1 MDHEN and CDR2 SYDVKM. J lost 2 bases, V lost 3 bases, and 3 bases had no gene match. CDR3 length: 14 residues. Variable domain in full (rest from reference TRBV28 and TRBJ2-7): DVKVTQSSRYLVKRTGEKVFLECVQDMDHENMFWYRQDPGLGLRLIYFSYDVKMKEKGDIPEGYSVSREKKERFSLILESASTNQTSMYLCASSFGTGAYEQYFGPGTRLTVT.

The rearrangement links TRBV6-1 to TRBJ1-5; possible D gene TRBD1, 5 bases. The CDR3 length is 16 residues. The germline gives CDR1 MNHNS, CDR2 SASEGT. V was shortened by 4 bases and J by 2 bases, with 15 bases between the two germline ends. As DNA, the CDR3 is TGTGCCAGCAGTGCCCCGGGCAGGGAAGGCAATCAGCCCCAGCATTTT. It codes for CASSAPGREGNQPQHF.

This clone was recorded once. The chain recombines TRBV7-9 with TRBJ2-2; perhaps TRBD1 as D (6 bases). In germline, CDR1 is SEHNR, CDR2 FQNEAQ (reference sequence). Trimming left V 5 bases short and J 2 bases short, with 24 bases between. The CDR3 extends over 19 amino acids. The CDR3: CASSPLIAGALLNTGELFF. CDR3 DNA sequence: TGTGCCAGCAGCCCCCTCATAGCAGGGGCTCTGCTTAACACCGGGGAGCTGTTTTTT.

The chain is built from TRBV10-3 and TRBJ2-1; 13 nucleotides line up with TRBD2. J lost 5 bases, V lost 6 bases, and 10 bases had no gene match. The germline V gene has CDR1 ENHRY and CDR2 SYGVKD. The CDR3 totals 17 residues. The CDR3 loop reads CAISRTSGRVGDNEQFF. CDR3 DNA: TGTGCCATCAGCCGGACTAGCGGGAGAGTAGGAGACAATGAGCAGTTCTTC.

V is TRBV9 and J is TRBJ2-5; D unclear. Germline CDR1 reads SGDLS; CDR2 reads YYNGEE. The CDR3 is made up of 13 amino acids. Trimming left V 8 bases short and J 3 bases short, with 14 bases between. The CDR3 is CASSIGREETQYF. The CDR3 coding sequence is TGTGCCAGTAGCATCGGCCGAGAAGAGACCCAGTACTTC. The variable domain in full, with the rest retrieved from reference TRBV9 and TRBJ2-5, is DSGVTQTPKHLITATGQRVTLRCSPRSGDLSVYWYQQSLDQGLQFLIQYYNGEERAKGNILERFSAQQFPDLHSELNLSSLELGDSALYFCASSIGREETQYFGPGTRLLVL.

The V gene is TRBV6-1, the J gene TRBJ2-1; possibly TRBD1 for D (6 bases). CDR1 is MNHNS, CDR2 SASEGT, per germline. The CDR3 totals 13 residues. V dropped 3 bases and J dropped 9 bases, with 12 bases sitting between them. CDR3 in amino acids: CASSDQGLSEQFF. Written as DNA, the CDR3 is TGTGCCAGCAGTGATCAGGGGTTGAGTGAGCAGTTCTTC.

The chain combines TRBV7-2 with TRBJ1-1, with D maybe TRBD1 (6 bases). Germline-derived CDR1 and CDR2 are SGHTA and FQGNSA. The CDR3 is 15 residues long. Between the trimmed V and J ends, which lost 5 bases and 1 base, there was a span of 14 bases. CDR3 in amino acids: CASSLLGGANTEAFF. CDR3 nucleotide sequence: TGTGCCAGCAGCCTCCTCGGGGGGGCGAACACTGAAGCTTTCTTT.

The chain couples TRBV30 to TRBJ2-3, with D uncertain. CDR1 is GTSNPN, CDR2 SVGIG, per germline (reference sequence). This CDR3 contains 11 residues. The V and J ends lost 5 bases and 6 bases respectively, with 9 bases between them. The CDR3 DNA reads as TGTGCCTGGGATAACATGGATACGCAGTATTTT. This sequence encodes CAWDNMDTQYF. Filled out from reference TRBV30 and TRBJ2-3, the complete variable domain reads SQTIHQWPATLVQPVGSPLSLECTVEGTSNPNLYWYRQAAGRGLQLLFYSVGIGQISSEVPQNLSASRPQDRQFILSSKKLLLSDSGFYLCAWDNMDTQYFGPGTRLTVL.

The gene calls are TRBV11-2 and TRBJ2-7, with a tentative D call TRBD2 (7 bases). The CDR3 runs to 13 residues. The V end was cut by 1 base, the J end by 10 bases, with 14 bases between. Per germline, CDR1 SGHAT and CDR2 FQNNGV. The CDR3 nucleotides read TGTGCCAGCAGCTTAGGTTGGGGGGGCGGACAGTACTTC. As protein: CASSLGWGGGQYF.

This rearrangement joins TRBV6-5 to TRBJ2-3, with D unresolved. The CDR3 covers 15 residues. CDR1 and CDR2 from the germline V gene are MNHEY and SVGAGI. Trimming removed 6 bases at V and 4 bases at J, with 17 bases between. The CDR3 is CASSHIQGSSDTQYF. The CDR3 DNA is TGTGCCAGCAGCCATATCCAAGGGTCGTCAGATACGCAGTATTTT.

This clone was recorded a few times. The chain employs TRBV27 and TRBJ2-7; D perhaps matches TRBD2 (6 bases). CDR1 is MNHEY, CDR2 SMNVEV, per germline (reference sequence). V dropped 8 bases and J dropped 3 bases, with 11 bases sitting between them. This CDR3 spans 12 amino acids. CDR3 sequence: CASGTRGYEQYF. The CDR3 DNA sequence: TGTGCCAGCGGGACGCGGGGCTACGAGCAGTACTTC.

The chain employs TRBV27 and TRBJ2-1; D is perhaps TRBD2 (6 bases). The V and J ends lost 6 bases and 4 bases respectively, with 16 bases between them. The CDR3 extends over 15 amino acids. Per the germline V gene, CDR1 is MNHEY and CDR2 is SMNVEV (reference sequence). The CDR3 reads CASRSGGTWYNEQFF. CDR3 nucleotide sequence: TGTGCCAGCAGGTCCGGCGGGACTTGGTACAATGAGCAGTTCTTC.

This clone showed up just once. The rearrangement links TRBV21-1 to TRBJ2-7; the table names TRBD2, a call not compared with the DNA. TRBV21-1 is a recognized pseudogene. CDR3 length: 11 amino acids. CDR3 in DNA: TGTGCCAGCAGCAAACCCGACGAGCAGTACTTC. This codes for CASSKPDEQYF.

The rearrangement uses TRBV27 and TRBJ2-5, with D perhaps matching TRBD1 (5 bases). Germline V CDR1 and CDR2: MNHEY, SMNVEV (reference sequence). The CDR3 is made up of 14 amino acids. Trimming stripped 4 bases from V and 2 bases from J, with 11 bases between. CDR3 protein: CASSSLDTQETQYF. The CDR3 region has the DNA TGTGCCAGCAGTTCCCTGGACACTCAAGAGACCCAGTACTTC.

This sequence joins TRBV7-2 and TRBJ2-3; D call uncertain. The V gene lost 2 bases and the J gene lost 6 bases, with 12 bases spanning the gap. Germline values: CDR1 SGHTA, CDR2 FQGNSA. The CDR3 is 14 residues long. The CDR3 DNA reads TGTGCCAGCAGCTTAACCCCTTTAGGGGATACGCAGTATTTT. Translating it yields CASSLTPLGDTQYF.

This chain's CDR3 is CASSWGLADYNEQFF. DNA for the CDR3: TGCGCCAGCAGCTGGGGACTAGCAGACTACAATGAGCAGTTCTTC. V and J are TRBV5-1 and TRBJ2-1; 9 nucleotides align to TRBD2. The germline V gene encodes CDR1 SGHRS and CDR2 YFSETQ. This CDR3 has 15 amino acids. Trimming took 3 bases from V and 3 from J; bases not matched to a gene: 4.

The genes are TRBV5-1 and TRBJ2-7; the match to TRBD1 covers 9 bases. Germline V CDR1 and CDR2: SGHRS, YFSETQ. The J segment lost 3 bases and the V segment lost 4 bases, leaving 14 bases of the junction unmatched. This CDR3 has 17 residues. The CDR3 DNA sequence: TGCGCCAGCAGCACCGGGACCTGGACAGGGGAAGTCTACGAGCAGTACTTC. Protein product: CASSTGTWTGEVYEQYF.

The V call is TRBV11-2, the J call TRBJ2-1; TRBD2 matches 8 bases. This CDR3 has 15 residues. V trimming: 1 base; J trimming: 4 bases; junction bases outside the gene matches: 3. CDR1 and CDR2 (germline): SGHAT, FQNNGV. CDR3 sequence (DNA): TGTGCCAGCAGCTTAGGACTAGCGCTATACAATGAGCAGTTCTTC. Residues: CASSLGLALYNEQFF.

The chain joins TRBV19 to TRBJ2-5; D is possibly TRBD2 (6 bases). This CDR3 comprises 14 residues. Between the trimmed V and J ends, which lost 3 bases and 1 base, there was a span of 9 bases. The germline V gene has CDR1 LNHDA and CDR2 SQIVND (reference sequence). CDR3 in amino acids: CASSILGGQETQYF. CDR3 nucleotides: TGTGCCAGTAGTATTCTCGGGGGCCAAGAGACCCAGTACTTC.

The chain uses TRBV19 and TRBJ1-1, with TRBD1 as a possible D gene (5 bases). Germline lookup yields CDR1 LNHDA and CDR2 SQIVND (reference sequence). This CDR3 has 15 amino acids. The germline V and J ends were trimmed by 5 bases and 1 base, with 14 bases remaining between them. CDR3 coding DNA: TGTGCCAGTAGTCTCCGACAGCAGACGAACACTGAAGCTTTCTTT. Protein sequence: CASSLRQQTNTEAFF.

The chain carries TRBV7-9 and TRBJ1-6; 7 positions match TRBD1. J gave up 12 bases and V 0 bases, and 5 bases lay outside the gene matches. The CDR3 runs 14 residues. Per germline, CDR1 SEHNR and CDR2 FQNEAQ (reference sequence). CDR3 region: CASSLAGTARPLHF. CDR3 bases: TGTGCCAGCAGCTTAGCCGGGACAGCTCGACCCCTCCACTTT.